This T cell receptor (beta chain) was documented in a study of CD8 T cells in Susac syndrome. Findings and limits, study-wide: The relatively small number of individuals in the TCR sequencing and HLA analysis was acknowledged by the study.

Trimming took 5 bases from V and 3 from J; bases not matched to a gene: 2. The CDR3 has 13 amino acids. Germline V lookup: CDR1 SGHDN, CDR2 FVKESK. The RNA, about 0.5 to 1 ug, was put through reverse transcription using random hexamers. MiXCR was run by TCRdb on the immunoSEQ multiplex PCR reads, yielding one entry per CDR3 protein. This sample has some 200,000 distinct CDR3 sequences, with approximately 95% found just once. As concerns this clonotype: As yet, its antigen is unknown.

The sequencing input was CD4+ T cells from PBMCs. The TCR sequence derives from a human donor with Susac syndrome. V gene TRBV14 combines with J gene TRBJ2-3, with TRBD1 matching 7 bases. CDR3 nucleotide sequence: TGTGCCAGCAGCAGGGGGCGGACAGATACGCAGTATTTT. Translating gives CASSRGRTDTQYF.